This T cell receptor (beta chain) was found in a study of CD8+CD57+ T cells in acquired aplastic anemia. Study details: Average DNA yield from sorted CD4+ and CD8+ cells was roughly 3 ug.

There are 14 residues in the CDR3. V dropped 9 bases and J dropped 5; count of bases not matched to a gene: 12. The germline gives CDR1 SNHLY, CDR2 FYNNEI. Using genomic DNA as the template, TCR beta VDJ and CDR3 profiling was carried out. TCRdb re-derived calls from the reads in MiXCR, one entry per CDR3 protein. The sample lists 150,000 to 200,000 distinct CDR3 sequences; 64% were seen once. The J gene is TRBJ1-1, the V gene TRBV2; 7 nucleotides match TRBD1. The source is a human donor with severe aplastic anemia or a healthy control (not recorded which). Material: sorted CD4+, CD8+, or CD8+CD57+ T cells (not recorded which) from PBMCs. The CDR3 DNA reads TGTGCCAGTTCTACCCGCAGGGGGAATACTGAAGCTTTCTTT. Residues: CASSTRRGNTEAFF.